Sequencing of this T cell receptor (beta chain) was carried out in a study of cytomegalovirus exposure and HLA in healthy donors (dated 2017 in TCRdb). Study-level background: A later analysis indicated that the 130 or so validation repertoires were generated on the platform also employed for the 700 or so repertoires of the first cohort. The study was designed to test whether signatures of past pathogen exposure could be identified by cataloging public T cell receptors. Besides the first cohort of 550 to 750 subjects, a separate validation cohort made up of roughly 130 different subjects was used. To predict cytomegalovirus infection status, the study brought together high-throughput TCR immunosequencing, statistical association of individual TCRs with disease status, and machine learning. On the study overall, not on this receptor specifically: While some public TCRs were present in many individuals, most TCR sequences turned up only very rarely across donors. The validation cohort had no HLA typing available for a later analysis, so co-occurrence within that cohort was assessed over all 120 or so repertoires. Cytomegalovirus status was reported to be diagnosed by the classifier with high specificity and sensitivity in both the original and validation cohorts. A total of roughly 160 TCR beta chains were listed by the study as associated with cytomegalovirus. In a later analysis, TCRs clustered in the first cohort were found to also tend to co-occur in the roughly 120 validation repertoires, with 85% to 95% of cluster scores above 0. The authors suggested that the approach could potentially be extended to other disease states and immunological phenotypes. In vitro tests confirmed that a few of the cytomegalovirus-associated TCR beta chains recognize cytomegalovirus antigens.

The protocol used for the library was the immunoSEQ multiplex PCR assay. The paper's data handling went like this. A statistical classification framework was built to diagnose cytomegalovirus status from the catalog of TCR beta chain sequences. TCRdb retrieved this table from immuneACCESS and kept in-frame rearrangements only. Not all clones are present; in checked studies, unresolved V genes account for under half, and no reason is known for the remainder. From that table come the V and J calls and clone size; the DNA was used to work out D and trimming. The sample has fewer than 300,000 clones on record, approximately 87% of them singletons. Clones ranked in the top ten supply over 0.85% of the sample. In the case of this clone: Its antigen target is currently unknown. No base quality information exists; no much larger clone differs at one position.

The donors belonged to the validation cohort of about 120 subjects, which was separate from the 666-subject first cohort. The sample taken for sequencing was PBMCs. This receptor was taken from a woman in her late teens or twenties in good health and CMV-seronegative.

The CDR3 region: CASSQRSGSSYEQYF. DNA sequence: TGTGCCAGCAGTCAAAGGAGCGGGTCCAGCTACGAGCAGTACTTC. This sequence uses TRBV7-2 and TRBJ2-7; TRBD2 is a weak D gene call, 6 bases matching. Trimming at the junction amounts to 6 bases on V and 3 bases on J, and the germline ends lie 18 bases apart. The germline V gene provides CDR1 SGHTA and CDR2 FQGNSA. Reading from cysteine to phenylalanine, the CDR3 counts 15 amino acids. The read is trimmed to its CDR3 DNA, 45 bases read in frame from base 1.